This entry describes one TCR beta chain. No cognate antigen has been identified for it. Taken from the germline V gene (reference sequence), the CDR1 and CDR2 loops are MNHEY and SMNVEV. Reading from cysteine to phenylalanine, the CDR3 counts 13 amino acids. The record lacks a DNA sequence. This sample is part of a study of monozygotic twins with inflammatory bowel disease (dated by TCRdb to about 2019). For context, the study as a whole: A total of approximately 28 monozygotic twin pairs were included in the full study, comprising nine German pairs (four IBD-concordant, five IBD-discordant) and 19 IBD-discordant Danish pairs. The search for disease-associated traits relied mainly on comparing IBD patients with their genetically identical healthy co-twins within discordant pairs. Each individual had, on average, about 151 000 unique TCRalpha sequences and 181 000 unique TCRbeta sequences available for analysis.

To prepare the library, 5' RACE was applied. Each TCR library was prepared from about 3.5 ug of total RNA. For each sample, cDNA synthesis was carried out in eight separate reactions using SMARTScribe reverse transcriptase. During cDNA synthesis, template switching was used to introduce unique molecular identifiers that contained a 6-nucleotide sample barcode. TCRalpha and TCRbeta cDNA was amplified in two nested PCRs of about 17 and 10 cycles, and bead purification was carried out after each PCR. Before amplification, cDNA was treated with uracil DNA-glycosylase and purified using the QIAquick PCR purification kit. In the second PCR, Illumina TruSeq-compatible adapters and sample-specific barcodes were added. Library quality and concentration were checked on TapeStation and Qubit, and libraries were pooled at roughly 5 ng each. Sequencing of pooled libraries was carried out on an Illumina HiSeq2500 single-index Rapid Run using 2 x 100 bp reads and custom sequencing primers. Per the original workflow: PCR and sequencing errors were corrected by UMI-based consensus assembly using MiGEC version 1.2.6. MiXCR version 2.1.1 was used for V(D)J alignment, clonotype assembly and CDR3 extraction. Normalisation of gene usage, clonotype sharing and MAIT/NKT TCR abundance was achieved by analysing the top 1000, 10 000 and 20 000 clonotypes per sample. Diversity was computed as the inverse Simpson index with the vegan R package after downsampling to 27 000 UMIs. Statistical testing used paired Mann-Whitney U tests on the discordant twin pairs and applied Benjamini-Hochberg correction for multiple testing. After TCRdb reprocessed the reads, each CDR3 protein sequence was kept as one row, without DNA. The V and J calls and clone size are TCRdb's, not the authors'. Per the sample table, the count is fewer than 350,000 distinct CDR3 sequences. The ten largest clones add up to 2% to 2.5% of the sample.

A roughly 2.7 ml peripheral blood sample was drawn into PAXgene tubes per donor and stored at -80°C. Without T cell sorting, total RNA was isolated from whole blood using the PAXgene blood miRNA kit on an automated QIAcube. Deep TCRalpha and TCRbeta repertoire profiling with unique molecular barcoding was performed on peripheral blood of monozygotic twin pairs concordant or discordant for inflammatory bowel disease. Smoking habits were recorded for all twin pairs, and each individual was classified as a current, former or never smoker. Results the study describes overall, beyond this receptor: The results gave no support for a single strong signal or clonotype linked to IBD. Background noise and inter-individual variability may have been introduced into the repertoires by the differing immunosuppressive treatments among patients. No difference in repertoire similarity was observed between concordant and discordant twins, possibly owing to limited statistical power. Fewer clonotypes were shared with other individuals by IBD patients than by healthy twins, most markedly in patients showing signs of disease activity. The analysis was unable to tell different T cell subtypes apart. TCRbeta repertoire diversity, by inverse Simpson index, was decreased in IBD patients compared with their healthy co-twins.

The sequenced material came from blood. The chain links TRBV27 with TRBJ2-1. The TCR originated in a human donor with ulcerative colitis or Crohn's disease, or a healthy co-twin of an affected twin (not recorded which). The CDR3 reads as follows: CASSESSYNEQFF.